The sequence of this T cell receptor beta chain was determined in a study of blood T cell repertoires in COVID-19. At the level of the study: Whether acute or convalescent, the COVID-19 samples came from the United States, Italy and Spain. T cells, B-cell-depleted T cells, or PBMCs provided the cDNA or gDNA that served as material.

In the source study's methods: From reference gene primer amplification, estimates of nucleated cell counts were derived. Using immunoSEQ multiplex PCR, the repertoire was profiled, and TCRdb retains in-frame clones only, with some absent. Clonal size and the V and J genes are those of that table, whereas D and trimming came from the DNA. There are 50,000 to 75,000 clones in the sample; over 75% occur only once, and approximately 5% lies in the top ten. Looked up from germline, CDR1 is LGHDT and CDR2 is YNNKEL (reference sequence). The CDR3 length is 13 residues. Deletions cut 0 bases from V and 7 bases from J, with 7 bases between.

Sequencing was performed on peripheral blood. The V call is TRBV3-1 (or the pseudogene TRBV3-2), the J call TRBJ1-5, with unresolved D. The source is a man older than 75 in a cohort sampled during active COVID-19. CDR3 sequence (DNA): TGTGCCAGCAGCCAAGAGAGGAACCAGCCCCAGCATTTT. This codes for CASSQERNQPQHF.